This TCR beta chain was sequenced during a study of T-cell reconstitution after alpha-beta-depleted transplantation in children. This clonotype was seen a few times. The antigen is not known. Unique molecular identifiers were incorporated when the TCRbeta library was constructed. TCRdb reprocessed the PCR reads via MiXCR and lists one record per CDR3 protein. The data hold 200,000 to 250,000 distinct CDR3 sequences, with about 25% observed a single time. Study observations and caveats: Surviving recipient T cells and thymic progenitors accounted for the high day-60 TCRbeta diversity observed in some patients. Fresh T-cell production supplied most of the T-cell counts and diversity seen one year after transplant. Reportedly, alpha-beta T cells present about two months post-transplant originated from several hundred expanded clones of graft origin.

The trim removed 2 bases at V and 1 base at J, leaving 6 bases unmatched. The CDR3 is 16 amino acids. Germline loops: CDR1 SGHTA, CDR2 FQGNSA. The TCR sequence derives from a girl aged 2 to 9 with Fanconi anemia, due to receive a stem cell transplant. Sequencing was performed on PBMCs, taken before TCRalphabeta/CD19-depleted stem cell transplant. The chain carries TRBV7-2 and TRBJ2-5; 8 nucleotides match TRBD1. CDR3 residues: CASSLTARGPQETQYF. For the CDR3, the DNA is TGTGCCAGCAGCTTAACGGCCAGGGGGCCCCAAGAGACCCAGTACTTC.